What follows are 22 T cell receptor beta chains derived from one specimen sequenced in a study of shared clonotypes between healthy human individuals. Sequenced by immunoSEQ multiplex PCR; TCRdb stores in-frame clones only, minus some. The sample yields over 75,000 clones, roughly three quarters seen once. Sequenced input: memory CD8+ T cells sorted from blood. Subset here: CD45RO+ cells pooled with CCR7-negative TemRA cells. The receptors stem from a man aged 30 to 45 in good health.

V and J are TRBV7-9 and TRBJ2-1; D is unclear. The V end was cut by 1 base, the J end by 10 bases, with 5 bases between. This CDR3 region has 11 residues. From germline, CDR1 is SEHNR and CDR2 FQNEAQ (reference sequence). CDR3 loop: CASSLEEEQFF. CDR3 nucleotide sequence: TGTGCCAGCAGCTTAGAGGAAGAGCAGTTCTTC.

This rearrangement joins TRBV7-9 to TRBJ2-3; no clear D. CDR3 length: 13 residues. V lost 5 bases and J 2 bases, leaving 8 bases between the germline ends. Per the germline V gene, CDR1 is SEHNR and CDR2 is FQNEAQ (reference sequence). In nucleotides, the CDR3 is TGTGCCAGCAGCCCTACTAACACAGATACGCAGTATTTT. This translates into CASSPTNTDTQYF.

The genes are TRBV12-2 and TRBJ2-3. TRBV12-2 is a pseudogene locus. The CDR3 runs 16 residues. The DNA for the CDR3 is TGTGCAAGTCGCTTTAGGCGCTATAACGGGCACAATACGCAGTATTTT. It encodes CASRFRRYNGHNTQYF.

The V and J genes are TRBV7-9 and TRBJ2-2, with D perhaps being TRBD1 or TRBD2 (7 bases each). From germline, CDR1 is SEHNR and CDR2 FQNEAQ (reference sequence). The CDR3 sequence is 15 residues long. The CDR3 loop is CVVRGPLADTGELFF. DNA of the CDR3: TGTGTCGTAAGGGGGCCGCTAGCGGACACCGGGGAGCTGTTTTTT.

The J gene is TRBJ2-5, the V gene TRBV12-5; D gene ambiguous. This CDR3 is built from 11 residues. V lost 1 base, J lost 5 bases, and 2 bases lay in between. Per germline, CDR1 LGHNT and CDR2 FRNRAP. This CDR3 reads CASGLGETQYF. CDR3 DNA sequence: TGTGCTAGTGGTTTGGGTGAGACCCAGTACTTC. Looking up the rest from reference TRBV12-5 and TRBJ2-5 gives the full variable domain: DARVTQTPRHKVTEMGQEVTMRCQPILGHNTVFWYRQTMMQGLELLAYFRNRAPLDDSGMPKDRFSAEMPDATLATLKIQPSEPRDSAVYFCASGLGETQYFGPGTRLLVL.

The rearrangement joins TRBV5-8 to TRBJ2-1, with 13 bases that match TRBD2. Germline V gene lookup returns CDR1 SGHTS and CDR2 YDEGEE. The CDR3 loop spans 18 amino acids. Trimming cost V 4 bases and J 5 bases; bases outside gene matches: 12. The CDR3 coding sequence is TGTGCCAGCAGCCCATGGACTAGCGGGAGAAGGTTTAACAATGAGCAGTTCTTC. This encodes CASSPWTSGRRFNNEQFF.

The CDR3 loop is CASRPGTSGTYEQYF. CDR3 sequence (DNA): TGTGCCAGCAGACCCGGGACTAGCGGGACCTACGAGCAGTACTTC. The V call is TRBV7-9, the J call TRBJ2-7, with 13 bases identical to TRBD2. The CDR3 sequence is 15 residues long. Germline V lookup: CDR1 SEHNR, CDR2 FQNEAQ (reference sequence). V shed 6 bases, J shed 2 bases, and the junction held 4 bases outside the gene matches.

This rearrangement joins TRBV19 to TRBJ2-1, with TRBD1 as a possible D gene (7 bases). Germline V lookup: CDR1 LNHDA, CDR2 SQIVND (reference sequence). The germline V and J ends were trimmed by 6 bases and 0 bases, with 15 bases remaining between them. The CDR3 spans 16 residues. For the CDR3, the DNA is TGTGCCAGTAGCCTCGCGGGACAGAGCTCCTACAATGAGCAGTTCTTC. Its translation: CASSLAGQSSYNEQFF.

The chain uses TRBV2 and TRBJ1-4, with D perhaps TRBD1 (5 bases). Trimming pared 8 bases from V and 5 bases from J, leaving 15 bases between. The V gene's germline CDR1 is SNHLY and CDR2 FYNNEI. The CDR3 extends over 14 amino acids. The CDR3 coding sequence is TGTGCCAGCGGAGACGACAGAGGGAATGAAAAACTGTTTTTT. This gives the protein CASGDDRGNEKLFF.

This clone came up a few times. DNA of the CDR3: TGTGCCAGCAGCGTAGCAGGGGGAACCGGGGAGCTGTTTTTT. It codes for CASSVAGGTGELFF. This chain connects TRBV9 to TRBJ2-2, with TRBD1 matching over 7 bases. The CDR3 loop spans 14 amino acids. The germline gives CDR1 SGDLS, CDR2 YYNGEE. Trimming cost V 0 bases and J 5 bases; bases outside gene matches: 1.

The chain joins TRBV7-2 to TRBJ2-7; 7 bases map to TRBD2. CDR3 length: 15 amino acids. Germline CDR1 is SGHTA and CDR2 is FQGNSA. Trimming removed 7 bases from V and 1 base from J; junction bases left unmatched: 10. The CDR3 sequence: CASTHLAGRSYEQYF. DNA of the CDR3: TGTGCCAGCACCCACTTAGCGGGTAGGTCCTACGAGCAGTACTTC.

This chain links TRBV5-1 with TRBJ2-7; D unresolved. CDR1 is SGHRS, CDR2 YFSETQ, per germline. Between the trimmed V and J ends, which lost 2 bases and 5 bases, there was a span of 5 bases. The CDR3 covers 11 residues. In DNA, the CDR3 is TGCGCCAGCAGCTTTGTCGACGAGCAGTACTTC. Encoded protein: CASSFVDEQYF. The whole variable domain, filled in from reference TRBV5-1 and TRBJ2-7, reads KAGVTQTPRYLIKTRGQQVTLSCSPISGHRSVSWYQQTPGQGLQFLFEYFSETQRNKGNFPGRFSGRQFSNSRSEMNVSTLELGDSALYLCASSFVDEQYFGPGTRLTVT.

A few counts support this clone. This chain joins TRBV18 and TRBJ2-1; 8 bases map to TRBD1. With V trimmed by 1 base and J by 7 bases, 6 bases remained unmatched. Germline values: CDR1 KGHSH, CDR2 LQKENI. The CDR3 is 15 amino acids. CDR3 region: CASSPRTGKFNEQFF. The CDR3 coding sequence is TGTGCCAGCTCACCACGGACAGGGAAGTTTAATGAGCAGTTCTTC.

This chain links TRBV7-9 with TRBJ1-2; 7 positions agree with TRBD1. With V trimmed by 2 bases and J by 3 bases, 6 bases remained unmatched. Germline loops: CDR1 SEHNR, CDR2 FQNEAQ (reference sequence). The CDR3 loop spans 15 amino acids. In DNA form, the CDR3 reads TGTGCCAGCAGCTTAAAGGGGGCGCGGGACTATGGCTACACCTTC. Translated, it gives CASSLKGARDYGYTF.

The rearrangement uses TRBV18 and TRBJ2-5; D possibly corresponds to TRBD2 (6 bases). The germline CDR1 and CDR2 sequences are KGHSH and LQKENI. V was clipped by 3 bases and J by 5 bases, with 10 bases between them. This CDR3 is 13 amino acids long. The CDR3, as DNA: TGTGCCAGCTCACCGGGGGGACGGGAGACCCAGTACTTC. Protein: CASSPGGRETQYF.

The chain uses TRBV6-1 and TRBJ1-3, with D hard to call. The CDR3 contains 14 residues. The ends were cut back, 0 bases at V and 5 bases at J, with 8 bases in the middle. Germline assignment: CDR1 MNHNS and CDR2 SASEGT. This chain's CDR3 is CASSEASRRNTIYF. The CDR3 DNA is TGTGCCAGCAGTGAAGCTTCAAGGAGAAACACCATATATTTT.

This chain joins TRBV7-9 and TRBJ1-4; no firm D call. Germline V gene lookup returns CDR1 SEHNR and CDR2 FQNEAQ (reference sequence). This CDR3 has 12 amino acids. The CDR3 loop reads CAEEVVTEKLFF. CDR3 bases: TGTGCGGAAGAGGTTGTAACTGAAAAACTGTTTTTT.

This clone was detected a few times. A read error may be the cause here, since a much bigger clone is one base away. V and J are TRBV6-5 and TRBJ2-7; D is uncertain. Trimming stripped 4 bases from V and 3 bases from J, with 4 bases between. Germline lookup yields CDR1 MNHEY and CDR2 SVGAGI. This CDR3 comprises 11 residues. DNA for the CDR3: TGTGCCAGCAGTTCAGTCTACGAGCAGTACTTC. This sequence encodes CASSSVYEQYF.

This clone was seen a handful of times. The chain couples TRBV12-2 to TRBJ2-1; whether TRBD2, the table's D call, matches the DNA was not checked. TRBV12-2 constitutes a pseudogene. This CDR3 spans 22 amino acids. This CDR3 is CASRLAIRHNLARETPYNEQFF. As DNA, the CDR3 is TGTGCAAGTCGCTTAGCGATTAGACATAATCTAGCGCGCGAGACACCGTACAATGAGCAGTTCTTC.

The V call is TRBV5-4, the J call TRBJ2-7, with D possibly TRBD2 on 6 matching bases. In germline, CDR1 is SGHNT, CDR2 YYREEE (reference sequence). Deletions cut 4 bases from V and 1 base from J, with 18 bases between. This CDR3 has 16 amino acids. The CDR3 loop reads CASSLDSGIRSYEQYF. The CDR3 DNA follows: TGTGCCAGCAGCCTGGATAGCGGAATTCGTTCCTACGAGCAGTACTTC.

There are many counts of this clone. This chain connects TRBV2 to TRBJ2-7; no firm D call. The length of the CDR3 is 15 residues. Trimming removed 6 bases at V and 0 bases at J, with 15 bases between. Germline-derived CDR1 and CDR2 are SNHLY and FYNNEI. CDR3 nucleotides: TGTGCCAGCAGGGCCAGCCCCACGGCCTCCTACGAGCAGTACTTC. Translating it yields CASRASPTASYEQYF.

A few counts support this clone. The chain recombines TRBV7-8 with TRBJ2-5, with 8 bases that match TRBD2. Trimming at V came to 3 bases and at J to 4 bases, leaving 13 bases not matched to a gene. The germline CDR1 and CDR2 sequences are SGHVS and FQNEAQ. The CDR3 covers 17 residues. CDR3 residues: CASSFAGGFRAGETQYF. The CDR3 DNA sequence: TGTGCCAGCAGCTTTGCGGGAGGTTTTCGGGCAGGAGAGACCCAGTACTTC.